The next 5 T cell receptor beta chains were all read from a single sample in a study of monozygotic twins with cystic fibrosis. Sequencing used immunoSEQ multiplex PCR; TCRdb keeps in-frame clones, though not all of them. The sample records about 23,000 clones, approximately 97% being singletons. The sample taken for sequencing was blood. The receptors were sampled from a girl between 5 and 17 years old with cystic fibrosis.

The gene calls are TRBV7-9 and TRBJ2-2; no clear D gene. The CDR3 has 13 amino acids. V was clipped by 3 bases and J by 5 bases, with 7 bases between them. Germline V gives CDR1 SEHNR, CDR2 FQNEAQ (reference sequence). The CDR3 DNA sequence: TGTGCCAGCAGCTTTACCCTAACCGGGGAGCTGTTTTTT. It is translated as CASSFTLTGELFF.

The chain employs TRBV7-2 and TRBJ1-2, with TRBD1 identical over 8 bases. CDR3 length: 14 amino acids. The junction had 0 bases not matched to a gene; V was cut back by 1 base and J by 2 bases. Germline-derived CDR1 and CDR2 are SGHTA and FQGNSA. This chain's CDR3 is CASSLGTGNYGYTF. The CDR3 coding sequence is TGTGCCAGCAGCTTAGGGACAGGGAACTATGGCTACACCTTC.

The chain combines TRBV6-5 with TRBJ2-2, with 12 positions matching TRBD2. The CDR3 is 15 residues long. V trimming: 5 bases; J trimming: 5 bases; junction bases outside the gene matches: 3. Germline V gives CDR1 MNHEY, CDR2 SVGAGI. CDR3 DNA sequence: TGTGCCAGCAGTCAGGGGACTAGCGGGACCGGGGAGCTGTTTTTT. Its translation: CASSQGTSGTGELFF.

The chain combines TRBV4-3 with TRBJ2-7, with TRBD1 identical over 10 bases. In germline, CDR1 is LGHNA, CDR2 YSLEER. V gave up 0 bases and J gave up 3 bases; unmatched junction bases: 2. The CDR3 is 15 amino acids. The CDR3 spells CASSQDRDRGYEQYF. CDR3 sequence (DNA): TGCGCCAGCAGCCAAGATAGGGACAGGGGCTACGAGCAGTACTTC.

This clone appeared once. The rearrangement links TRBV9 to TRBJ2-3, with 10 bases identical to TRBD2. The CDR3 runs 21 residues. Germline CDR1 reads SGDLS; CDR2 reads YYNGEE. Germline trimming cut 0 bases from V and 0 bases from J; bases unmatched to any gene: 16. This CDR3 reads CASSVDVGGLAFLSSTDTQYF. For the CDR3, the DNA is TGTGCCAGCAGCGTAGATGTGGGGGGACTAGCGTTTCTCAGTAGCACAGATACGCAGTATTTT.